A selection of T cell receptor beta chains follows, all from one sample in a study of response to subunit inactivated influenza vaccine. Via MiXCR, TCRdb re-called the RT-PCR reads, giving one row per CDR3 protein. The sample lists about 650,000 distinct CDR3 sequences; around 15% were seen once. The sequencing used PBMCs from blood, collected 14 days before vaccination. These receptor sequences come from a man between 50 and 59 years old who received an inactivated influenza vaccine. Both conserved end residues are part of each CDR3. Fields, in order: D gene, V gene, clone size, J gene, CDR3 DNA, CDR3 protein. The D gene is left open where the match is weak. A clone size is listed for some rows: how often the clone was seen (once, few, many), or a class if it is expanded.

TRBD1,TRBV11-1,-,TRBJ2-5,TGTGCCAGCAGGACCGGGACAGTACAAGAGACCCAGTACTTC,CASRTGTVQETQYF
TRBD2,TRBV5-1,few,TRBJ2-5,TGCGCCAGCAGCTTGGGACCGGGACTAGCGGGAGAGACCCAGTACTTC,CASSLGPGLAGETQYF
-,TRBV5-5,-,TRBJ2-1,TGTGCCAGCAGCTTGGCCCGGGACACATCCTACAATGAGCAGTTCTTC,CASSLARDTSYNEQFF
-,TRBV20-1,-,TRBJ2-7,TGCAGTGCTACAGCTCGGGTGATTAGCTCCTACGAGCAGTACTTC,CSATARVISSYEQYF
TRBD2,TRBV20-1,few,TRBJ2-2,TGCAGTGCCGCCGGGACTACGAACACCGGGGAGCTGTTTTTT,CSAAGTTNTGELFF
-,TRBV7-9,once,TRBJ2-4,TGTGCCAGCAGCTCCAACAGGCTGAAAAACATTCAGTACTTC,CASSSNRLKNIQYF
-,TRBV24-1,-,TRBJ1-1,TGTGCCACCAGTGATTCCGGACTTGAAGCTTTCTTT,CATSDSGLEAFF
-,TRBV5-1,few,TRBJ2-2,TGCGCCAGCAGCTTGAGATGGACCGGGGAGCTGTTTTTT,CASSLRWTGELFF
-,TRBV24-1,many,TRBJ1-1,TGTGCCACCCGTCCCCAAGGAGGGAACACTGAAGCTTTCTTT,CATRPQGGNTEAFF
TRBD2,TRBV11-1,few,TRBJ2-7,TGTGCCAGCAGCTCTCCAGTGACCGGGACTAGCGAGGACCCATGGGGCGAGCAGTACTTC,CASSSPVTGTSEDPWGEQYF
TRBD1,TRBV6-2/TRBV6-3,few,TRBJ1-5,TGTGCCAGCAGTTACGGACAGGGGGCAGGTCAGCCCCAGCATTTT,CASSYGQGAGQPQHF
TRBD2,TRBV5-1,-,TRBJ2-1,TGCGCCAGCAGCTTGGCTAGCGGGAGAACTGAGCAGTTCTTC,CASSLASGRTEQFF
TRBD2,TRBV29-1,many,TRBJ2-1,TGCAGCGTTGAAGGCCGCGGGGGACCTTACAATGAGCAGTTCTTC,CSVEGRGGPYNEQFF
-,TRBV7-2,many,TRBJ1-6,TGTGCCAGCAGCCGGATAGGTGGTTCACCCCTCCACTTT,CASSRIGGSPLHF
-,TRBV12-3/TRBV12-4,few,TRBJ2-3,TGTGCCAGCAGTATTACTGGTACGCAGTATTTT,CASSITGTQYF
TRBD1,TRBV12-3/TRBV12-4,few,TRBJ2-1,TGTGCCAGCACTAATCTCGGACAGGGGAACAATGAGCAGTTCTTC,CASTNLGQGNNEQFF
-,TRBV6-2/TRBV6-3,-,TRBJ2-5,TGTGCCAGCAGTTACCCGGATGAACAAGAGACCCAGTACTTC,CASSYPDEQETQYF
TRBD2,TRBV11-1,-,TRBJ2-1,TGTGCCAGCAGCTTAGGACTGACCGGGACTAGCGGGAGGGCCCCCGGCGATGAGCAGTTCTTC,CASSLGLTGTSGRAPGDEQFF
-,TRBV6-1,many,TRBJ2-1,TGTGCCAGCAGTGAAAGGGGGGCCGCGGGAAATGAGCAGTTCTTC,CASSERGAAGNEQFF
-,TRBV11-2,-,TRBJ2-1,TGTGCCAGCTACGAGGGGGAGTACAATGAGCAGTTCTTC,CASYEGEYNEQFF
TRBD1,TRBV5-1,-,TRBJ2-5,TGCGCCAGCAGCTTCGGGACAGAGAAAGAGACCCAGTACTTC,CASSFGTEKETQYF
-,TRBV20-1,-,TRBJ1-2,TGCAGTGCTAGAACAACTGACAGTCTCTATGGCTACACCTTC,CSARTTDSLYGYTF
-,TRBV28,many,TRBJ2-7,TGTGCCAGCAGTTTATCGGGGTTATCCTACGAGCAGTACTTC,CASSLSGLSYEQYF
-,TRBV2,-,TRBJ2-3,TGTGCCAGCAGGGGGATTATTGCGGCCCTTAAGCAGTATTTT,CASRGIIAALKQYF
-,TRBV5-1,few,TRBJ2-1,TGCGCCAGCAGCTTGTGGCCGGGGGCCACGGGGGTCCCTAGCTCCTACAATGAGCAGTTCTTC,CASSLWPGATGVPSSYNEQFF